A single sample gave rise to the 6 T cell receptor beta chains below, sequenced in a study of Ad26.COV2.S vaccination and SARS-CoV-2 variants. Generated by immunoSEQ multiplex PCR, the TCRdb table keeps only in-frame clones and is missing some. The sample records over 200,000 clones, over 75% being singletons. The sample's treatment: some 20 received Ad26.COV2.S at low or high dose, single or two shots; 5 received placebo; per-sample allocation not given. Each sample was drawn 63 days after the first injection (of vaccine or placebo). Sequences were derived from peripheral blood, sampled in a trial of Ad26.COV2.S vaccine versus placebo. Source of these receptors: a person aged 18-60 years who received the Ad26.COV2.S COVID-19 vaccine or a placebo.

The chain has TRBV7-9 and TRBJ1-2; D is perhaps TRBD1 (6 bases). CDR1 SEHNR and CDR2 FQNEAQ come from the germline V gene (reference sequence). Trimming took 1 base from V and 6 from J, leaving 9 bases between them. This CDR3 has 13 residues. The CDR3 sequence: CASSLVAGDGYTF. CDR3 nucleotide sequence: TGTGCCAGCAGCTTAGTCGCAGGGGATGGCTACACCTTC.

The chain uses TRBV12-3 or TRBV12-4 and TRBJ1-2; TRBD1 matches at 8 bases. The trim removed 5 bases at V and 5 bases at J, leaving 4 bases unmatched. CDR3 length equals 13 residues. CDR3 loop: CASSDQGAYGYTF. The CDR3 nucleotides read TGTGCCAGCAGTGACCAGGGGGCATATGGCTACACCTTC.

The J gene is TRBJ2-2, the V gene TRBV3-1 (or the pseudogene TRBV3-2), with TRBD1 identical over 12 bases. The CDR3 length is 15 residues. Germline trimming cut 3 bases from V and 9 bases from J; bases unmatched to any gene: 5. Per the germline V gene, CDR1 is LGHDT and CDR2 is YNNKEL (reference sequence). CDR3 DNA: TGTGCCAGCAGCCAGACCGGGACAGGGGGCAGGGAGCTGTTTTTT. Residues: CASSQTGTGGRELFF.

The V and J genes are TRBV14 and TRBJ2-7, with D uncertain. This CDR3 is 12 amino acids long. Looked up from germline, CDR1 is SGHDN and CDR2 is FVKESK. V was clipped by 0 bases and J by 9 bases, with 9 bases between them. The CDR3: CASSQDPWGQYF. As DNA, the CDR3 is TGTGCCAGCAGCCAAGATCCGTGGGGGCAGTACTTC.

This clone has just one count. The genes are TRBV28 and TRBJ2-2; D ambiguous. The ends were cut back, 5 bases at V and 7 bases at J, with 5 bases in the middle. The germline V gene encodes CDR1 MDHEN and CDR2 SYDVKM. This CDR3 spans 11 amino acids. CDR3 in amino acids: CASSLYGELFF. CDR3 DNA sequence: TGTGCCAGCAGTCTTTACGGGGAGCTGTTTTTT.

V usage is TRBV3-1 (or the pseudogene TRBV3-2) and J usage is TRBJ2-6; tentatively, D is TRBD2 (6 bases). V lost 0 bases, J lost 4 bases, and 10 bases lay in between. There are 16 residues in the CDR3. CDR1 and CDR2 from the germline V gene are LGHDT and YNNKEL (reference sequence). CDR3 protein: CASSQDRGAGANVLTF. CDR3 coding DNA: TGTGCCAGCAGCCAAGATCGCGGGGCCGGGGCCAACGTCCTGACTTTC.